This T cell receptor (beta chain) was sequenced during a study of T cell repertoires in cytomegalovirus infection. For the study at large: Public signatures in TCR beta pointed to CMV infection and matching HLA type. Study results and caveats: Identification of carriers of CMV plus the relevant HLA was performed using cumulative public TCR beta family frequency.

Concerning this clonotype itself: The antigen remains undetermined.

A single record per CDR3 protein comes from TCRdb applying MiXCR to the reads. This repertoire shows roughly 78,000 distinct CDR3 sequences, 35% to 50% found once; its top ten account for about 92%. Trimming stripped 6 bases from V and 2 bases from J, with 17 bases between. This CDR3 has 14 residues. Germline CDR1 reads DFQATT; CDR2 reads SNEGSKA (reference sequence). The source material was CD8+ T cells from cultured PBMCs, sampled from culture after CMV antigen stimulation. The sequence was collected from a human donor in good health (CMV status not recorded). Some clones in this sample may be carry-over from other donors' samples. The chain uses TRBV20-1 and TRBJ2-7; D is possibly TRBD1 (5 bases). The DNA for the CDR3 is TGCAGTGCCGAGCCAGGTCTAGGGGCCTACGAGCAGTACTTC. Translating it yields CSAEPGLGAYEQYF.